A single sample is the source of the 31 T cell receptor beta chains below, sequenced in a study of blood T cell repertoires in COVID-19. Sequencing used immunoSEQ multiplex PCR; TCRdb keeps in-frame clones, though not all of them. The sample yields about 370,000 clones, more than 80% seen once. The sample comprised PBMCs or T cells enriched from blood (not recorded which). These receptors all stem from a man aged 18 to 35 who had recovered from COVID-19.

This clone was recorded once. The chain recombines TRBV3-1 (or the pseudogene TRBV3-2) with TRBJ2-2; 9 nucleotides match TRBD1. The germline gives CDR1 LGHDT, CDR2 YNNKEL (reference sequence). V dropped 0 bases and J dropped 12; count of bases not matched to a gene: 2. This CDR3 region has 13 residues. As DNA, the CDR3 is TGTGCCAGCAGCCAAGAGGGACAGGGCAAGCTGTTTTTT. This translates into CASSQEGQGKLFF.

The J gene is TRBJ1-6, the V gene TRBV28, with 8 bases matching TRBD1. The CDR3 contains 13 residues. Germline CDR1 reads MDHEN; CDR2 reads SYDVKM. Germline trimming cut 10 bases from V and 9 bases from J; bases unmatched to any gene: 8. This CDR3 is CATVDRGFSPLHF. Written as DNA, the CDR3 is TGTGCCACCGTAGACAGGGGTTTTTCACCCCTCCACTTT.

The V gene is TRBV5-1, the J gene TRBJ2-7; tentative D call: TRBD2 (5 bases). Germline CDR1 SGHRS, CDR2 YFSETQ. V was shortened by 0 bases and J by 2 bases, with 12 bases between the two germline ends. The CDR3 contains 15 residues. CDR3 in amino acids: CASSLALGDAYEQYF. CDR3 bases: TGCGCCAGCAGCTTGGCGTTGGGAGATGCCTACGAGCAGTACTTC.

The CDR3, as DNA: TGTGCCAGCAGGCAAGCCGGGACTAGCGGGAGCTCCTACAATGAGCAGTTCTTC. As protein: CASRQAGTSGSSYNEQFF. The chain combines TRBV28 with TRBJ2-1, with TRBD2 matching 14 bases. Germline V gives CDR1 MDHEN, CDR2 SYDVKM. The trim removed 6 bases at V and 0 bases at J, leaving 7 bases unmatched. This CDR3 has 18 amino acids. Full variable domain (rest looked up from reference TRBV28 and TRBJ2-1): DVKVTQSSRYLVKRTGEKVFLECVQDMDHENMFWYRQDPGLGLRLIYFSYDVKMKEKGDIPEGYSVSREKKERFSLILESASTNQTSMYLCASRQAGTSGSSYNEQFFGPGTRLTVL.

The gene calls are TRBV7-2 and TRBJ2-5, with D perhaps TRBD2 (5 bases). The V and J ends lost 4 bases and 4 bases respectively, with 19 bases between them. This CDR3 comprises 16 residues. Germline CDR1 reads SGHTA; CDR2 reads FQGNSA. The CDR3 region is CASSYRSSGGRETQYF. CDR3 in DNA: TGTGCCAGCAGCTATCGCTCCAGCGGAGGCAGAGAGACCCAGTACTTC. Filled out from reference TRBV7-2 and TRBJ2-5, the complete variable domain reads GAGVSQSPSNKVTEKGKDVELRCDPISGHTALYWYRQSLGQGLEFLIYFQGNSAPDKSGLPSDRFSAERTGGSVSTLTIQRTQQEDSAVYLCASSYRSSGGRETQYFGPGTRLLVL.

The chain employs TRBV6-5 and TRBJ2-7, with 11 bases matching TRBD2. V shed 6 bases and J 6 bases; nucleotides not matched to a gene: 7. Germline CDR1 MNHEY, CDR2 SVGAGI. There are 14 residues in the CDR3. Here the CDR3 reads CASRRTSGLSEQYF. In nucleotides, the CDR3 is TGTGCCAGCAGGCGGACTAGCGGGTTGAGCGAGCAGTACTTC.

This chain uses TRBV5-1 with TRBJ2-7; TRBD1 matches at 9 bases. Germline-derived CDR1 and CDR2 are SGHRS and YFSETQ. The CDR3 runs to 15 residues. V dropped 3 bases and J dropped 2; count of bases not matched to a gene: 6. CDR3 coding DNA: TGCGCCAGCAGCTCCGGGACAGGGAGACCCTACGAGCAGTACTTC. As protein: CASSSGTGRPYEQYF.

This clone was observed a few times. The CDR3 bases are TGCAGCGTCGCTAAGCCCCATCGCGAGGGTTCGAAGGGCTACACCTTC. It specifies CSVAKPHREGSKGYTF. The rearrangement links TRBV29-1 to TRBJ1-2, with unresolved D. There are 16 residues in the CDR3. CDR1 is SQVTM, CDR2 ANQGSEA, per germline. V was shortened by 6 bases and J by 8 bases, with 28 bases between the two germline ends.

This rearrangement joins TRBV3-1 (or the pseudogene TRBV3-2) to TRBJ1-1; D perhaps matches TRBD1 (5 bases). The CDR3 spans 13 residues. In germline, CDR1 is LGHDT, CDR2 YNNKEL (reference sequence). Trimming left V 6 bases short and J 4 bases short, with 12 bases between. CDR3 DNA sequence: TGTGCCAGCAGTCGGACAAGCCGCACTGAAGCTTTCTTT. Translation: CASSRTSRTEAFF.

V usage is TRBV18 and J usage is TRBJ1-2; weak D call: TRBD1 (5 bases). Trimming removed 6 bases at V and 5 bases at J, with 7 bases between. Germline CDR1 and CDR2: KGHSH and LQKENI. The CDR3 is 11 residues long. CDR3 residues: CASSTEYGYTF. The CDR3 DNA sequence: TGTGCCAGCTCGACAGAGTATGGCTACACCTTC.

This clone was observed once. The rearrangement links TRBV18 to TRBJ2-7, with D maybe TRBD2 (5 bases). Trimming stripped 2 bases from V and 6 bases from J, with 8 bases between. This CDR3 region has 12 residues. Germline values: CDR1 KGHSH, CDR2 LQKENI. The CDR3 loop is CASSPYRGEQYF. The CDR3 nucleotides read TGTGCCAGCTCACCATATCGGGGCGAGCAGTACTTC.

This rearrangement joins TRBV9 to TRBJ1-1, with 9 bases lining up with TRBD1. V trimming: 0 bases; J trimming: 10 bases; junction bases outside the gene matches: 10. Germline CDR1 SGDLS, CDR2 YYNGEE. The CDR3 spans 15 residues. DNA for the CDR3: TGTGCCAGCAGCGTAGCGCTGGGACAGGGCACTCGAGCTTTCTTT. Its translation: CASSVALGQGTRAFF. The variable domain in full, completed from reference TRBV9 and TRBJ1-1, reads DSGVTQTPKHLITATGQRVTLRCSPRSGDLSVYWYQQSLDQGLQFLIQYYNGEERAKGNILERFSAQQFPDLHSELNLSSLELGDSALYFCASSVALGQGTRAFFGQGTRLTVV.

The chain carries TRBV6-5 and TRBJ2-7, with D possibly being TRBD2 (6 bases). The CDR3 totals 15 residues. The germline gives CDR1 MNHEY, CDR2 SVGAGI. Trimming left V 6 bases short and J 0 bases short, with 15 bases between. The CDR3 DNA follows: TGTGCCAGCAGGGAGGGACCGTTTTTCTCCTACGAGCAGTACTTC. Translation: CASREGPFFSYEQYF.

The genes are TRBV11-2 and TRBJ2-7; weak D call: TRBD1 (6 bases). CDR1 SGHAT and CDR2 FQNNGV come from the germline V gene. Trimming cost V 5 bases and J 2 bases, with 19 bases left between them. The CDR3 runs to 16 residues. CDR3 in amino acids: CASSGFVGTSPYEQYF. Written as DNA, the CDR3 is TGTGCCAGCAGCGGGTTCGTCGGGACAAGCCCCTACGAGCAGTACTTC.

V and J are TRBV7-2 and TRBJ1-2; D is undetermined. Germline CDR1 and CDR2: SGHTA and FQGNSA. Trimming removed 7 bases from V and 8 bases from J, with 17 bases in between. The CDR3 consists of 13 residues. As DNA, the CDR3 is TGTGCCAGCACCCCATGGGGAGTCGTCGGCTACACCTTC. Translation: CASTPWGVVGYTF.

The chain joins TRBV4-3 to TRBJ1-5; 7 nucleotides line up with TRBD1. V lost 2 bases to trimming and J lost 4 bases; unmatched junction nucleotides: 5. The CDR3 is 15 amino acids. The germline CDR1 and CDR2 sequences are LGHNA and YSLEER. CDR3 loop: CASSQRQGGNQPQHF. DNA for the CDR3: TGCGCCAGCAGCCAAAGACAGGGTGGAAATCAGCCCCAGCATTTT.

The chain carries TRBV5-5 and TRBJ1-1, with a possible D match to TRBD1 (5 bases). V lost 4 bases and J lost 8, with 12 bases in between. Germline CDR1 reads SGHKS; CDR2 reads YYEKEE (reference sequence). The CDR3 consists of 12 residues. CDR3: CASSVTVPEAFF. DNA for the CDR3: TGTGCCAGCAGCGTGACAGTCCCAGAAGCTTTCTTT.

The chain has TRBV18 and TRBJ1-5, with D uncertain. Germline-derived CDR1 and CDR2 are KGHSH and LQKENI. This CDR3 spans 14 amino acids. V shed 6 bases and J shed 7 bases, with 16 bases lying between them. In DNA, the CDR3 is TGTGCCAGCTCCCCGAACCAGTCGCGGCAGCCCCAGCATTTT. Amino acid sequence: CASSPNQSRQPQHF. Complete variable domain (other parts from reference TRBV18 and TRBJ1-5): NAGVMQNPRHLVRRRGQEARLRCSPMKGHSHVYWYRQLPEEGLKFMVYLQKENIIDESGMPKERFSAEFPKEGPSILRIQQVVRGDSAAYFCASSPNQSRQPQHFGDGTRLSIL.

The chain is built from TRBV6-5 and TRBJ1-3; D unclear. The V end lost 2 bases, the J end lost 0 bases, and 5 bases lay between the germline ends. Germline-derived CDR1 and CDR2 are MNHEY and SVGAGI. The CDR3 runs 14 residues. The CDR3 region has the DNA TGTGCCAGCAGTTACGCGTACTCTGGAAACACCATATATTTT. It specifies CASSYAYSGNTIYF.

The rearrangement joins TRBV10-3 to TRBJ2-7; 8 positions agree with TRBD2. The CDR3 consists of 14 residues. Per germline, CDR1 ENHRY and CDR2 SYGVKD. V lost 6 bases, J lost 2 bases, and 6 bases stayed unmatched. As DNA, the CDR3 is TGTGCCATCAGGAGGACTAGCCCCCCCTACGAGCAGTACTTC. Translation: CAIRRTSPPYEQYF.

J is TRBJ1-5 and V is TRBV6-4, with TRBD1 as a possible D gene (6 bases). This CDR3 is built from 16 residues. The germline V gene encodes CDR1 MRHNA and CDR2 SNTAGT. V lost 4 bases and J lost 3, with 16 bases in between. The CDR3 sequence: CASSGGLRGDNQPQHF. In nucleotides, the CDR3 is TGTGCCAGCAGTGGGGGGCTAAGAGGGGACAATCAGCCCCAGCATTTT.

This chain links TRBV7-6 with TRBJ2-7, with D possibly matching TRBD2 (5 bases). V lost 2 bases and J lost 0, with 11 bases in between. This CDR3 comprises 15 residues. Germline assignment: CDR1 SGHVS and CDR2 FNYEAQ. CDR3 nucleotide sequence: TGTGCCAGCAGCTTAAGCGTAGGGAGCTCCTACGAGCAGTACTTC. The encoded protein is CASSLSVGSSYEQYF.

CDR3 residues: CASSLAVGGTRLYNEQFF. For the CDR3, the DNA is TGTGCCAGCAGCTTAGCCGTCGGGGGAACCCGCCTTTACAATGAGCAGTTCTTC. The rearrangement joins TRBV7-6 to TRBJ2-1; weak D call: TRBD2 (6 bases). The germline V and J ends were trimmed by 0 bases and 4 bases, with 19 bases remaining between them. CDR3 size: 18 residues. Germline CDR1 reads SGHVS; CDR2 reads FNYEAQ.

The genes are TRBV6-5 and TRBJ2-2; a weak D match, TRBD2 (5 bases). The CDR3 runs 13 residues. Deletions cut 7 bases from V and 4 bases from J, with 10 bases between. CDR1 is MNHEY, CDR2 SVGAGI, per germline. This CDR3 reads CASKRRATGELFF. CDR3 DNA sequence: TGTGCCAGCAAGCGGCGGGCCACCGGGGAGCTGTTTTTT.

This chain links TRBV7-8 with TRBJ1-6; 9 nucleotides align to TRBD1. Germline V lookup: CDR1 SGHVS, CDR2 FQNEAQ. CDR3 length: 17 amino acids. The V gene end was trimmed by 5 bases and the J gene end by 7 bases; junction bases not matched to a gene: 12. The CDR3 loop reads CASSARGTGFNNSPLHF. CDR3 DNA: TGTGCCAGCAGCGCGAGAGGGACAGGGTTTAACAATTCACCCCTCCACTTT.

This chain uses TRBV6-5 with TRBJ1-3; possible D gene TRBD1, 6 bases. The CDR3 loop spans 14 amino acids. Deletions cut 5 bases from V and 2 bases from J, with 10 bases between. Germline CDR1 and CDR2: MNHEY and SVGAGI. CDR3: CASSLQGTGNTIYF. CDR3 bases: TGTGCCAGCAGTCTACAGGGAACTGGAAACACCATATATTTT.

The chain uses TRBV25-1 and TRBJ2-2, with 8 bases aligning to TRBD1. Germline assignment: CDR1 MGHDK and CDR2 SYGVNS. Trimming cost V 3 bases and J 3 bases; bases outside gene matches: 3. The CDR3 has 15 amino acids. The CDR3 loop is CASSEPDRDTGELFF. The CDR3 DNA follows: TGTGCCAGCAGTGAGCCGGACAGGGACACCGGGGAGCTGTTTTTT.

The chain employs TRBV7-2 and TRBJ2-5; TRBD2 matches 14 bases. V was pared by 4 bases and J by 4 bases, with 5 bases of the junction left unmatched. Germline CDR1 is SGHTA and CDR2 is FQGNSA. This CDR3 region has 16 residues. CDR3 residues: CASSSGTSGSGETQYF. The CDR3 region has the DNA TGTGCCAGCAGCTCCGGGACTAGCGGGAGCGGAGAGACCCAGTACTTC.

V and J are TRBV18 and TRBJ2-2; TRBD1 matches at 9 bases. Germline-derived CDR1 and CDR2 are KGHSH and LQKENI. V shed 0 bases, J shed 5 bases, and the junction held 4 bases outside the gene matches. The CDR3 has 16 amino acids. DNA for the CDR3: TGTGCCAGCTCACCACCCAACAGGGGGCAGACCGGGGAGCTGTTTTTT. Translating gives CASSPPNRGQTGELFF.

The genes are TRBV3-1 (or the pseudogene TRBV3-2) and TRBJ1-1; 7 bases agree with TRBD1. Trimming removed 1 base from V and 1 base from J; junction bases left unmatched: 6. CDR3 size: 16 residues. Per the germline V gene, CDR1 is LGHDT and CDR2 is YNNKEL (reference sequence). The CDR3 sequence is CASSQGYRGRNTEAFF. The CDR3 nucleotides are TGTGCCAGCAGCCAAGGATACAGGGGCCGGAACACTGAAGCTTTCTTT.

V is TRBV19 and J is TRBJ1-2; tentatively, D is TRBD1 (5 bases). The CDR3 totals 16 residues. Germline loops: CDR1 LNHDA, CDR2 SQIVND (reference sequence). Trimming took 7 bases from V and 4 from J, leaving 22 bases between them. Written as DNA, the CDR3 is TGTGCCAGTAACGCGGGAAGGGCAGGGCCAAGCTATGGCTACACCTTC. Its translation is CASNAGRAGPSYGYTF.